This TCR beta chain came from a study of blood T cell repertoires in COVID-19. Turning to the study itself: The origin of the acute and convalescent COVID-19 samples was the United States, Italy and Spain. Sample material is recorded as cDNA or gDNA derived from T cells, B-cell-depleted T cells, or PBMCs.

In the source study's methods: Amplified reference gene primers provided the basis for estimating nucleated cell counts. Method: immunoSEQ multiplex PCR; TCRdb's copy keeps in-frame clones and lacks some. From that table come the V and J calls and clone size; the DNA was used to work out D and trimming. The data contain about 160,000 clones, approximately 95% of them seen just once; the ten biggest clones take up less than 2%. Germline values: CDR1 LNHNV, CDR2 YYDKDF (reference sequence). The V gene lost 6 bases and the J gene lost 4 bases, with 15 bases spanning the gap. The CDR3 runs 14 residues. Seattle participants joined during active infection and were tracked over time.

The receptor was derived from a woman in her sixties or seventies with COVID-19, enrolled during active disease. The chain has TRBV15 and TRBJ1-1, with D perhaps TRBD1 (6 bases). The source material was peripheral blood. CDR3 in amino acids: CATSSLKGGTEAFF. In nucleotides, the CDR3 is TGTGCCACCAGTTCTCTAAAAGGGGGCACTGAAGCTTTCTTT.